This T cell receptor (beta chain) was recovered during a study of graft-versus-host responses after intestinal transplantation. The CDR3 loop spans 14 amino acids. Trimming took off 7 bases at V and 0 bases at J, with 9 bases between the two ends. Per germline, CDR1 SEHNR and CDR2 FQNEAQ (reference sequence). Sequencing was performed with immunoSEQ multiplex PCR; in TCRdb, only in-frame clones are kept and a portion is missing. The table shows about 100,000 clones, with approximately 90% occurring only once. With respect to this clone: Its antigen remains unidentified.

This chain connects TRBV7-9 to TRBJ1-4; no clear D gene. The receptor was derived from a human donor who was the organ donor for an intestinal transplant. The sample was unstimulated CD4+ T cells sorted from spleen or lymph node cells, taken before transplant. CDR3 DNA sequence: TGTGCCAGCACCCATCGTGCAACTAATGAAAAACTGTTTTTT. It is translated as CASTHRATNEKLFF.